The following is a T cell receptor (beta chain) sequence with its context. What antigen it recognizes has not been identified. There are no base qualities to consult, and no much larger clone falls within one base. This specimen comes from a study of blood T cell repertoires in COVID-19 (dated by TCRdb to the early 2020s). Concerning the study at large: Samples covering the acute and convalescent phases of COVID-19 were provided by collaborators in the United States, Italy and Spain. Subjects who had been exposed to COVID-19, were actively infected with it, or had recovered from it provided the deeply sampled blood TCRbeta repertoires that made up the dataset. Where available, HLA class I and class II types were taken from metadata supplied by the sample provider and were not determined by assay-based typing. The repertoires were released in a freely available public database intended as a resource for research on the immune response to SARS-CoV-2. The prospective study material was composed of cDNA or gDNA derived from T cells, B-cell-depleted T cells, or PBMCs. The samples were drawn from the first 160 participants of the ongoing ImmuneRACE study and from 1,254 subjects provided by 6 global collaborators. The sample metadata nearly always contained a de-identified subject ID, COVID-19 status, age in years and sex.

Broader findings and caveats from the paper: The quantity of clinical and demographic metadata differed by source and by participant and was supplied without curation.

One collaborating source in Seattle enrolled patients during active infection and followed them longitudinally through the course of disease. Whole blood was collected in K2EDTA tubes by collaborating institutions according to the institutions' own protocols. For TCRbeta analysis, collaborator samples were shipped as frozen whole blood, as isolated PBMCs, or as DNA extracted from either sample type. The germline V gene (reference sequence) provides CDR1 DFQATT and CDR2 SNEGSKA. The CDR3 measures 15 amino acids from cysteine to phenylalanine. Of the read, only the CDR3 DNA is kept; its 45 bases are in frame from base 1. V is shortened by 3 bases, J by 4 bases, and the region joining them spans 16 bases. TCRbeta CDR3 regions were amplified from genomic DNA by means of the immunoSEQ Assay, a bias-controlled multiplex PCR. The original methods were these. The number of nucleated cells in each sample was estimated by amplification of reference gene primers within the assay. Sequence reads were collapsed and filtered to measure the absolute abundance of every unique TCRbeta CDR3 rearrangement. Productive Simpson clonality was computed per sample as the square root of Simpson's diversity index over productive rearrangements. TCRdb took this table from immuneACCESS and kept in-frame rearrangements with V and J called. Such tables lack part of the clones; where checked against another copy, unresolved V genes explain under half of the gap, and the rest is unexplained. The V and J calls and clone size were taken over from that table, and D and trimming were inferred from the DNA. A total of 250,000 to 300,000 clones appear in this sample, approximately 91% of them only once. The leading ten clones occupy about 2.2% of the sample.

In this chain, TRBV20-1 is recombined with TRBJ1-5; too little of a D gene remains to name it. The clonotype comes from a woman aged 25 to 39 with COVID-19, enrolled during active disease. The source material was peripheral blood. The DNA sequence is TGCAGTGCTAGTCAAGATCACGGGTCAAATCAGCCCCAGCATTTT. This is translated as CSASQDHGSNQPQHF.